This note documents a single TCR beta chain sequence. The source of the sample is a study of blood T cell repertoires in COVID-19. In the study overall: The samples span acute and convalescent COVID-19 from the United States, Italy and Spain.

Libraries were prepared by immunoSEQ multiplex PCR; TCRdb keeps only in-frame clonotypes and omits some of them. Of about 87,000 clones in the sample, over 75% were seen once. The trim removed 2 bases at V and 2 bases at J, leaving 7 bases unmatched. Per germline, CDR1 SGHRS and CDR2 YFSETQ. CDR3 length: 17 residues. The chain uses TRBV5-1 and TRBJ2-6; 7 bases line up with TRBD1. This sequence was found in a woman in her 70s with acute or convalescent COVID-19. Material for sequencing was peripheral blood. The CDR3 region has the DNA TGCGCCAGCAGCTTTTTGACAGGGTATGCTGGGGCCAACGTCCTGACTTTC. Residues: CASSFLTGYAGANVLTF.